Given below is one T cell receptor (beta chain) in context. Its antigen is currently unknown. This CDR3 has 16 amino acids. Per the germline V gene, CDR1 is SGHRS and CDR2 is YFSETQ. The ends lost 4 bases at V and 2 bases at J; junction bases unmatched: 3. These data originate in a study of CD8+ T cells in alopecia areata. Study-level background: Oral tofacitinib (5 to 10 mg twice daily) was administered to treated patients. Dosing with tofacitinib proceeded for 6 to 18 months, followed by 6 months off drug.

Findings and caveats of the study: Normal scalp showed lower clonality than lesional scalp, especially alopecia totalis/universalis. Mice showed TCR sharing more clearly than patients did, possibly owing to HLA.

RNA extraction was followed by reverse transcription into cDNA, which acted as the sequencing template. Assay used: immunoSEQ multiplex PCR; TCRdb lists only in-frame clones, some missing. The table includes roughly 250,000 clones, 65% to 70% detected once. The receptor's source is a human donor with alopecia areata. The material sequenced was CD4+ T cells sorted from blood, taken at week 0. The gene calls are TRBV5-1 and TRBJ2-6; 10 bases match TRBD1. CDR3 loop: CASSPGTGAGANVLTF. CDR3 sequence (DNA): TGCGCCAGCAGCCCCGGGACAGGGGCTGGGGCCAACGTCCTGACTTTC.